One TCR beta chain is described in this entry. Its antigen is still unknown. No much larger clonotype is one base removed from it; base qualities were not supplied. The CDR3 regions of human TCRbeta chains were subjected to immunosequencing. In the source study's methods: TCRs in the repertoires were matched against a reference library of SARS-CoV-2-specific TCRs that had been generated with the MIRA antigen-specificity platform. Breadth was defined as the fraction of unique TCRs that were SARS-CoV-2-associated. Depth was defined as the fraction of total T cells that were SARS-CoV-2-associated. Each spike-specific TCR was assigned to its reactive spike region and to a CD4 or CD8 class using the MIRA data. Log10-transformed breadth and depth values were compared by one-way ANOVA with Sidak's multiple comparisons tests. The source is immuneACCESS, and TCRdb retained only in-frame sequences with V and J called. Part of the clones is not carried over; for the studies checked, unresolved V genes explain less than half of this, and the remainder is unexplained. V, J and clone size reflect that table, while D and trimming were determined from the DNA. The sample has around 200,000 clones on record, 94% of them singletons. About 1.5% of the sample is taken by the ten largest.

The time point label, read with the paper, signifies: about 28 days (+/-7) after the second vaccine dose. Because spike-specific TCR depth and breadth did not differ between the two schedules, AZD1222 recipients who got a second dose at roughly 4 weeks were pooled with those who got a second dose at roughly 12 weeks. Vaccinee samples came from UK trials COV001 and COV002, including a single-blind randomized controlled phase 2/3 trial of AZD1222 (ChAdOx1 nCoV-19) in healthy adults. Trial participant PBMC samples were collected at day 0 and day 28 after the second dose for TCRbeta chain sequencing. The sample is drawn from a study of T cell responses to AZD1222 COVID-19 vaccine (dated by TCRdb to the early 2020s). Regarding the research as a whole: TCR sequencing covered 230 to 250 trial participants: about 210 given two doses of AZD1222 and about 26 given two doses of MenACWY control vaccine. Trial participants were enrolled into age subgroups of 18-55, 56-69 and 70-plus years, which contained roughly 150, 30 and 60 TCR-sequenced participants, respectively.

The CDR3 holds 12 amino acids from the cysteine to the phenylalanine. Left in the record is the CDR3 DNA by itself, 36 bases read in frame from the first base. As encoded in the germline V gene, CDR1 is SNHLY while CDR2 is FYNNEI. V is pared back by 3 bases and J by 1 base, with 3 bases lying between the germline termini. The study at large found these results: Epitopes outside the regions mutated in the B.1.351 and B.1.1.7 variants were reportedly recognized by nearly half of the unique spike-specific TCRs. Conclusions about previously exposed vaccinees were limited because only a handful of AZD1222 recipients were SARS-CoV-2 seropositive at baseline. The 56-69-year group was small, and its depth increase did not reach significance, likely because of low power. Participants were mostly white British, with more females than males. The authors suggested clonal diversity may have been underestimated. Because no day 14 peak-response samples were available, repertoires were characterized only after the peak T cell response. Vaccine-associated CD4 TCRs spanned the whole spike protein, with dominant responses in regions 160-218 and 743-854. After two AZD1222 doses, spike-specific TCR breadth and depth were significantly higher than at day 0 and than in MenACWY recipients.

The rearranged segments are TRBV2 and TRBJ1-2; the D gene cannot be named for sure. The source is an adult who received the AZD1222 COVID-19 vaccine. Sequenced material: peripheral blood, taken 28 days after the second AZD1222 dose. In nucleotides, the sequence is TGTGCCAGCAGTGACAATAACTATGGCTACACCTTC. This encodes CASSDNNYGYTF.